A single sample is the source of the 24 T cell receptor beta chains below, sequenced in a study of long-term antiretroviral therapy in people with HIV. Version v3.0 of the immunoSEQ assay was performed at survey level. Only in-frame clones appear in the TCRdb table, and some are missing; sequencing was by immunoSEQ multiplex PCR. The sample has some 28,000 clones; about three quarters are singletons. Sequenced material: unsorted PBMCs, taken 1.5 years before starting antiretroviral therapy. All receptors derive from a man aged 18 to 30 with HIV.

The CDR3 loop is CASSVPREANIYNEQFF. The CDR3 DNA is TGTGCCAGCAGCGTCCCTCGGGAGGCGAATATCTACAATGAGCAGTTCTTC. The chain combines TRBV9 with TRBJ2-1, with 7 bases that match TRBD2. Losses at the gene ends were 2 bases for V and 3 bases for J; bases not matched to a gene: 11. CDR1 is SGDLS and CDR2 is YYNGEE in the germline V gene. There are 17 residues in the CDR3.

The CDR3 is CASRGIGGELFF. The CDR3 DNA reads as TGTGCCAGCCGGGGGATCGGCGGGGAGCTGTTTTTT. The gene calls are TRBV28 and TRBJ2-2; D perhaps matches TRBD2 (6 bases). Germline lookup yields CDR1 MDHEN and CDR2 SYDVKM. The germline V and J ends were trimmed by 8 bases and 7 bases, with 11 bases remaining between them. The CDR3 is made up of 12 amino acids.

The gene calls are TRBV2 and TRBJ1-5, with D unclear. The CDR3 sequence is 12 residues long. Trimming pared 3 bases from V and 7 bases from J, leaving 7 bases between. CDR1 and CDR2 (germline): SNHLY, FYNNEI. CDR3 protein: CASSDAGQPQHF. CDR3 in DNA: TGTGCCAGCAGTGACGCCGGGCAGCCCCAGCATTTT.

The CDR3 protein is CANTPPWREGQETQYF. CDR3 DNA: TGTGCCAACACTCCCCCTTGGCGGGAGGGCCAGGAGACGCAGTATTTT. The V gene is TRBV5-6, the J gene TRBJ2-3; 9 bases agree with TRBD2. Trimming removed 9 bases from V and 9 bases from J; junction bases left unmatched: 20. Germline V gene data show CDR1 as SGHDT and CDR2 as YYEEEE. This CDR3 comprises 16 residues.

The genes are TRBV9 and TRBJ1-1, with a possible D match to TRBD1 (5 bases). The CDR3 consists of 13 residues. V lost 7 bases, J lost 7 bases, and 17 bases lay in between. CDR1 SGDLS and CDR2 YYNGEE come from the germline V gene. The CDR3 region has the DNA TGTGCCAGCGCGAGGGACTTTTCCGTTGAAGCTTTCTTT. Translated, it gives CASARDFSVEAFF.

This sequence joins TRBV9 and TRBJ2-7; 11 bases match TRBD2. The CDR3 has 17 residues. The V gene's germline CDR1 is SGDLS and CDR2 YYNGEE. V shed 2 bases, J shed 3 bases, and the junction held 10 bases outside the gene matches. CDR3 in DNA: TGTGCCAGCAGCGTTGGCGGCCTAGCGGGAGGACGCTACGAGCAGTACTTC. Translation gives CASSVGGLAGGRYEQYF.

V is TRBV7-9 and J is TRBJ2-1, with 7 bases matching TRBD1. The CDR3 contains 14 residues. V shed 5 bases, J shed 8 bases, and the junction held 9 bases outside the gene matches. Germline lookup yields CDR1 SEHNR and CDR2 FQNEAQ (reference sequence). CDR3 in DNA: TGTGCCAGCAGCCTACAAGATGGACAGGATGAGCAGTTCTTC. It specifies CASSLQDGQDEQFF. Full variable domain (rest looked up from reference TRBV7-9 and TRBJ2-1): DTGVSQNPRHKITKRGQNVTFRCDPISEHNRLYWYRQTLGQGPEFLTYFQNEAQLEKSRLLSDRFSAERPKGSFSTLEIQRTEQGDSAMYLCASSLQDGQDEQFFGPGTRLTVL.

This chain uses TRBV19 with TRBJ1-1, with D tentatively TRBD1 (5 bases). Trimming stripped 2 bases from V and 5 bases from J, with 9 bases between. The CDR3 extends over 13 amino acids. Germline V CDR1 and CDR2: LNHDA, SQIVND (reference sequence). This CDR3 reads CASSIRGLTEAFF. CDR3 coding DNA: TGTGCCAGTAGTATAAGGGGATTAACTGAAGCTTTCTTT.

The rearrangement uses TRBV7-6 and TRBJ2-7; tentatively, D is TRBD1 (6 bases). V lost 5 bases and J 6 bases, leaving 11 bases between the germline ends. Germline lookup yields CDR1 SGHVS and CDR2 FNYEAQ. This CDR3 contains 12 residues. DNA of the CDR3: TGTGCCAGCAGCCCGACAGGATCCGAGCAGTACTTC. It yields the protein CASSPTGSEQYF.

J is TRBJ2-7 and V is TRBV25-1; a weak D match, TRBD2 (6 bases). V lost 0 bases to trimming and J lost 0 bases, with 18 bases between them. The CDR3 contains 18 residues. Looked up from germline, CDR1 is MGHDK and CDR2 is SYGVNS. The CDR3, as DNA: TGTGCCAGCAGTGAATACGCGGTCGGGGGAAAGAGCTCCTACGAGCAGTACTTC. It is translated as CASSEYAVGGKSSYEQYF.

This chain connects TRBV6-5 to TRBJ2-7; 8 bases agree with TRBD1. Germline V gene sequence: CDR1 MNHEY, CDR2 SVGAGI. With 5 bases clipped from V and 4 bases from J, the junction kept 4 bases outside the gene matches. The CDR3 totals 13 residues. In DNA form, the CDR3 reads TGTGCCAGCAGTCAGGGGGCCGGATACGAGCAGTACTTC. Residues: CASSQGAGYEQYF.

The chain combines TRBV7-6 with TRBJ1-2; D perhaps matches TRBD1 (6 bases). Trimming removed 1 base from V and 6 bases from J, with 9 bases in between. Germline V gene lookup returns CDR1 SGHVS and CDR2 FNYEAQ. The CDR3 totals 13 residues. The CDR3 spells CASSLDREDGYTF. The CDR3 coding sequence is TGTGCCAGCAGCTTAGACAGGGAGGATGGCTACACCTTC. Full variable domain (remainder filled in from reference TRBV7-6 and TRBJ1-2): GAGVSQSPRYKVTKRGQDVALRCDPISGHVSLYWYRQALGQGPEFLTYFNYEAQQDKSGLPNDRFSAERPEGSISTLTIQRTEQRDSAMYRCASSLDREDGYTFGSGTRLTVV.

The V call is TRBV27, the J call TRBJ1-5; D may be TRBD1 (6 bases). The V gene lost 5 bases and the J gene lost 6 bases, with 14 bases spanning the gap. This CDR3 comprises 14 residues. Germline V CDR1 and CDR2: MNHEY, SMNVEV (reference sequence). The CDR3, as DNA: TGTGCCAGCAGTCCTCAGGGGAACCTTCAGCCCCAGCATTTT. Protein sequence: CASSPQGNLQPQHF.

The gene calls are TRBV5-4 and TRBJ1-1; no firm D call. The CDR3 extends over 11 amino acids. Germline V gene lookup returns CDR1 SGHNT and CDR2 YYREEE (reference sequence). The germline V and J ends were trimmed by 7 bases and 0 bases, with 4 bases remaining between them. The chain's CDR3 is CASRMNTEAFF. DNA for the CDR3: TGTGCCAGCCGGATGAACACTGAAGCTTTCTTT.

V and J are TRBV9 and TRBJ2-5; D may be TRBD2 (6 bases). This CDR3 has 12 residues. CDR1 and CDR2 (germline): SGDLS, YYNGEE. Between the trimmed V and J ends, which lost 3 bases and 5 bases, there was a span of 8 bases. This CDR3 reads CASSASGETQYF. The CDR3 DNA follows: TGTGCCAGCAGCGCGAGCGGGGAGACCCAGTACTTC.

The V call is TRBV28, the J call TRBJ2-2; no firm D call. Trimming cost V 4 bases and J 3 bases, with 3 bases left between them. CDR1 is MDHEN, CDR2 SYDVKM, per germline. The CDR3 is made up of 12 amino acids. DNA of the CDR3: TGTGCCAGCAGTTCACACACCGGGGAGCTGTTTTTT. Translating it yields CASSSHTGELFF.

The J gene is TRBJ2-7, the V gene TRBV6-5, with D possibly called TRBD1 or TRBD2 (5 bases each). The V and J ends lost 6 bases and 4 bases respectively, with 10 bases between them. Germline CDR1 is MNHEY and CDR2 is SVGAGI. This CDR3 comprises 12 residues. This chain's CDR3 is CASSRGVYEQYF. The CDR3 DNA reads TGTGCCAGCAGCCGAGGGGTTTACGAGCAGTACTTC.

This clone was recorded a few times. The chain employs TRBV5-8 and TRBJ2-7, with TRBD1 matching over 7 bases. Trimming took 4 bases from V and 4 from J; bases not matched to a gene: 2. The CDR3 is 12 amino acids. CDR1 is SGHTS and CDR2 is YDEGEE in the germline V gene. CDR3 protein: CASSPTGYEQYF. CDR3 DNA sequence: TGTGCCAGCAGCCCGACAGGGTACGAGCAGTACTTC.

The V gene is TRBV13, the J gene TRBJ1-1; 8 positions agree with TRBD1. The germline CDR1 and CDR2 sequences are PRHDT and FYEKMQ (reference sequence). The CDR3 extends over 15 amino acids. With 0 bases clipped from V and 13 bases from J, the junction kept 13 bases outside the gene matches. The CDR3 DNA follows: TGTGCCAGCAGCTTAGGGGATCTGGGACAGGTATTAGATTTCTTT. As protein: CASSLGDLGQVLDFF.

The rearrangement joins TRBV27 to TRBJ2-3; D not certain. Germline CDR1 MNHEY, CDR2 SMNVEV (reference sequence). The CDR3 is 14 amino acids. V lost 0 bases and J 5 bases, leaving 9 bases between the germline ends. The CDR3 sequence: CASSLSAVKDTQYF. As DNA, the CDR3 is TGTGCCAGCAGTTTATCTGCAGTAAAAGATACGCAGTATTTT.

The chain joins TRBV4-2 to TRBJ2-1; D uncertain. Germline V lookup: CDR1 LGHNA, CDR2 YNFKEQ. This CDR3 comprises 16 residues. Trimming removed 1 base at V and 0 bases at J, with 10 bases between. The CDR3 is CASSQGGAASYNEQFF. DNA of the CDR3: TGTGCCAGCAGCCAAGGAGGAGCTGCCTCCTACAATGAGCAGTTCTTC.

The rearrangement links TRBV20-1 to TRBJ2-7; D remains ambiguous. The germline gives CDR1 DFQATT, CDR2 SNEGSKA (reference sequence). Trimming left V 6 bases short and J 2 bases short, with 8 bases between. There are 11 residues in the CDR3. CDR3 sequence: CSATDTYEQYF. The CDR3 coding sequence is TGCAGTGCCACCGACACCTACGAGCAGTACTTC.

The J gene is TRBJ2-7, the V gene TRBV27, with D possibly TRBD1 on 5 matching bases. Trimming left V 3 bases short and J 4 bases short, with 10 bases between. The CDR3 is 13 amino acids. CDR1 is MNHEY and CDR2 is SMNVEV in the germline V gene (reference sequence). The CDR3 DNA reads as TGTGCCAGCAGTTTCCTTCAGGGATACGAGCAGTACTTC. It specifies CASSFLQGYEQYF.

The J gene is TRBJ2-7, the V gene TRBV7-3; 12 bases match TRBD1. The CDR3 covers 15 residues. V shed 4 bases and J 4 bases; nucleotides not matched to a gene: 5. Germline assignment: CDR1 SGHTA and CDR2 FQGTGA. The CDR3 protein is CASSSGTGGQYEQYF. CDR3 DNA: TGTGCCAGCAGCTCCGGGACAGGGGGCCAGTACGAGCAGTACTTC.